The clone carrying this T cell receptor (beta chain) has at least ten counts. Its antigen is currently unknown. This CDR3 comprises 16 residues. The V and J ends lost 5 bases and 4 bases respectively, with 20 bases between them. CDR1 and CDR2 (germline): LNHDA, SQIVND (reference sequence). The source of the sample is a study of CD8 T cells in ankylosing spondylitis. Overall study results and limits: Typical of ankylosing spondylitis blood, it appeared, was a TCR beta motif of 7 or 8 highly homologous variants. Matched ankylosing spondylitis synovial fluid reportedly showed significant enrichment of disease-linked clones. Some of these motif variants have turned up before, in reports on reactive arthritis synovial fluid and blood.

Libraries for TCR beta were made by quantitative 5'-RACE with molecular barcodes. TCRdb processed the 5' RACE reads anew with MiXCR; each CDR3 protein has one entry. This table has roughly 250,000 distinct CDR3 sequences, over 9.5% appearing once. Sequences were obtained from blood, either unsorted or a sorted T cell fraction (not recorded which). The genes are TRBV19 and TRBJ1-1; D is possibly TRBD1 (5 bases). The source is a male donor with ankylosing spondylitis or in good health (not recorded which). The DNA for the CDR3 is TGTGCCAGTAGTTTGTCAGGGAACGGGGCCGGCACTGAAGCTTTCTTT. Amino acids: CASSLSGNGAGTEAFF.